Listed below are T cell receptor beta chains from one sample, sequenced in a study of T cells in Graves' hyperthyroidism and ophthalmopathy. TCRdb itself ran the multiplex PCR reads through MiXCR, one entry per CDR3 protein. The sample lists 350,000 to 400,000 distinct CDR3 sequences, 15% to 20% occurring once. The sequenced material came from blood. The receptors originated from a woman between 18 and 29 years old with Graves' hyperthyroidism. Each CDR3 is given with its conserved first and last residue. A D gene is named only where the DNA matches it firmly. Clone sizes are given selectively: once, few, many, or a class where the clone is expanded.

-	-	TRBV2	TRBJ1-1	CAITRSFEAFF	TGTGCCATCACGAGGTCGTTTGAAGCTTTCTTT
many	-	TRBV5-1	TRBJ1-1	CASSQPTANTEAFF	TGCGCCAGCAGCCAACCGACAGCCAACACTGAAGCTTTCTTT
many	-	TRBV12-3/TRBV12-4	TRBJ2-7	CASTSSLQGPWYEQYF	TGTGCCAGCACTTCAAGCTTACAGGGTCCTTGGTACGAGCAGTACTTC
many	-	TRBV12-3/TRBV12-4	TRBJ2-5	CASSVYPPGGETQYF	TGTGCCAGCAGTGTCTACCCCCCCGGAGGGGAGACCCAGTACTTC
-	-	TRBV24-1	TRBJ1-2	CATSDWSGYTF	TGTGCCACCAGTGATTGGAGTGGCTACACCTTC
many	TRBD2	TRBV6-4	TRBJ2-3	CASSAGTSGTDTQYF	TGTGCCAGCAGCGCCGGGACTAGCGGAACAGATACGCAGTATTTT
many	-	TRBV12-3/TRBV12-4	TRBJ1-1	CASSWVGETEAFF	TGTGCCAGCAGTTGGGTAGGGGAAACTGAAGCTTTCTTT
-	TRBD2	TRBV13	TRBJ2-5	CASSLAPLRTSKETQYF	TGTGCCAGCAGCTTAGCCCCACTTCGGACTAGTAAAGAGACCCAGTACTTC
many	-	TRBV4-2	TRBJ2-5	CASSQDVGGAQYF	TGTGCCAGCAGCCAAGATGTAGGGGGGGCCCAGTACTTC
many	-	TRBV28	TRBJ1-6	CASSPPGGHSPLHF	TGTGCCAGCAGTCCTCCGGGGGGTCATTCACCCCTCCACTTT
many	TRBD1	TRBV29-1	TRBJ2-5	CSVMGQNQETQYF	TGCAGCGTTATGGGACAGAACCAAGAGACCCAGTACTTC
many	-	TRBV12-3/TRBV12-4	TRBJ1-5	CASSLWGLTANQPQHF	TGTGCCAGCAGTTTATGGGGTTTGACAGCCAATCAGCCCCAGCATTTT
many	-	TRBV3-1	TRBJ2-5	CASSQGGGGAGETQYF	TGTGCCAGCAGCCAAGGAGGAGGGGGGGCCGGGGAGACCCAGTACTTC
many	-	TRBV28	TRBJ1-5	CASSVRVGNQPQHF	TGTGCCAGCAGTGTCCGGGTGGGGAATCAGCCCCAGCATTTT
once	TRBD1	TRBV20-1	TRBJ1-1	CSARVPGRGHTEAFF	TGCAGTGCTAGAGTCCCCGGGAGGGGGCACACTGAAGCTTTCTTT
many	-	TRBV6-2/TRBV6-3	TRBJ1-5	CASGDTDQPQHF	TGTGCCAGCGGGGACACCGATCAGCCCCAGCATTTT
-	-	TRBV19	TRBJ2-5	CASRLNSQETQYF	TGTGCCAGTAGACTGAATTCCCAAGAGACCCAGTACTTC
-	-	TRBV11-1	TRBJ1-1	CAGSSLRTHLHGNTEAFF	TGTGCCGGCAGCTCACTTAGGACCCACCTTCACGGGAACACTGAAGCTTTCTTT
many	-	TRBV5-8	TRBJ1-2	CASSLRAPYGYTF	TGTGCCAGCAGCTTGCGGGCCCCCTATGGCTACACCTTC
many	-	TRBV20-1	TRBJ2-7	CSAGLKKPDRRMRYSYEQYF	TGCAGTGCTGGCCTAAAGAAACCCGACAGGCGAATGCGGTACTCCTACGAGCAGTACTTC
many	-	TRBV20-1	TRBJ1-2	CSARDTGFGYTF	TGCAGTGCTAGAGATACGGGTTTCGGCTACACCTTC
few	TRBD1	TRBV2	TRBJ2-5	CASRIDREETQYF	TGTGCCAGCAGAATAGACAGGGAAGAGACCCAGTACTTC
many	-	TRBV5-1	TRBJ2-7	CASSWLGGESYEQYF	TGCGCCAGCAGCTGGTTGGGGGGCGAATCCTACGAGCAGTACTTC
many	-	TRBV6-1	TRBJ1-3	CASSDWDVGYSGNTIYF	TGTGCCAGCAGTGATTGGGATGTGGGATACTCTGGAAACACCATATATTTT
many	-	TRBV29-1	TRBJ1-2	CSVTDSTLGYGYTF	TGCAGCGTCACCGACAGCACCCTAGGATATGGCTACACCTTC
many	-	TRBV12-3/TRBV12-4	TRBJ2-7	CASTSASEGYEQYF	TGTGCCAGCACTTCCGCCTCAGAGGGGTACGAGCAGTACTTC
few	-	TRBV10-2	TRBJ1-6	CASSHRPGALNSPLHF	TGCGCCAGCAGCCACCGCCCGGGGGCACTTAATTCACCCCTCCACTTT
many	-	TRBV7-2	TRBJ2-7	CASSSQTPGDEQYF	TGTGCCAGCAGCTCCCAAACTCCAGGGGACGAGCAGTACTTC
many	-	TRBV4-1	TRBJ1-1	CASSQATGPPNTEAFF	TGCGCCAGCAGCCAAGCAACAGGGCCGCCGAACACTGAAGCTTTCTTT
many	TRBD1	TRBV28	TRBJ2-4	CASSLLGAGGSVNIQYF	TGTGCCAGCAGTTTATTGGGGGCAGGGGGCTCGGTAAACATTCAGTACTTC
-	-	TRBV6-4	TRBJ1-1	CAAGAVKIGNTEAFF	TGTGCTGCTGGGGCGGTCAAGATAGGGAACACTGAAGCTTTCTTT
-	-	TRBV6-1	TRBJ2-6	CASSQRTGSSGANVLTF	TGTGCCAGCAGCCAAAGAACGGGGAGCTCTGGGGCCAACGTCCTGACTTTC
-	TRBD1	TRBV6-1	TRBJ2-7	CASSPQGLSYEQYF	TGTGCCAGCAGTCCACAGGGGCTGTCCTACGAGCAGTACTTC
many	TRBD2	TRBV20-1	TRBJ2-7	CSAQQARGGDYEQYF	TGCAGTGCCCAGCAGGCTCGTGGGGGGGACTACGAGCAGTACTTC
-	-	TRBV12-3/TRBV12-4	TRBJ1-2	CASSTQGLVYGYTF	TGTGCCAGCAGTACTCAGGGGCTAGTCTATGGCTACACCTTC
many	-	TRBV11-2	TRBJ2-7	CASSPASAYEQYF	TGTGCCAGCTCGCCAGCGTCCGCCTACGAGCAGTACTTC
few	TRBD1	TRBV9	TRBJ1-2	CASSVGDRGRGYTF	TGTGCCAGCAGCGTAGGGGACAGAGGCCGGGGCTACACCTTC
many	-	TRBV5-1	TRBJ1-1	CASSPEQYTEAFF	TGCGCCAGCAGCCCAGAACAGTACACTGAAGCTTTCTTT